This T cell receptor (beta chain) was captured by sequencing in a study of blood T cells in healthy people across ages. The germline V gene has CDR1 SQVTM and CDR2 ANQGSEA. The V and J ends lost 7 bases and 9 bases respectively, with 28 bases between them. This CDR3 spans 16 amino acids. A second PCR of about 7 to 12 cycles used a sample-barcoded 5' primer and a J-beta primer mix. TCRdb re-called the 5' RACE reads through MiXCR, storing one row per CDR3 protein. Here the sample spans around 1.5 million distinct CDR3 sequences, 42% being singletons. The chain combines TRBV29-1 with TRBJ2-1, with D possibly being TRBD1 or TRBD2 (6 bases each). The sequenced sample was blood. The TCR originated in a woman under 30 in good health. The CDR3 protein is CSAFRRGADFIFEQFF. The DNA for the CDR3 is TGCAGCGCCTTCCGTAGGGGGGCGGACTTTATCTTTGAGCAGTTCTTC.